One and the same sample provided the 8 T cell receptor beta chains below, sequenced in a study of blood T cell repertoires in COVID-19. Assay used: immunoSEQ multiplex PCR; TCRdb lists only in-frame clones, some missing. The top ten hold approximately 26% of the sample, which has about 50,000 clones, 85% to 90% seen once. Sequencing was done on a sample of peripheral blood. The source of these receptors is a human donor in a cohort sampled during active COVID-19.

The CDR3 nucleotides read TGTGCCAGCAGCCTGGACCAGGGGAGAGATTCACCCCTCCACTTT. Protein: CASSLDQGRDSPLHF. The chain joins TRBV3-1 (or the pseudogene TRBV3-2) to TRBJ1-6, with D perhaps matching TRBD1 (6 bases). Germline-derived CDR1 and CDR2 are LGHDT and YNNKEL (reference sequence). This CDR3 is 15 amino acids long. V lost 4 bases and J 8 bases, leaving 15 bases between the germline ends.

The chain links TRBV9 to TRBJ2-3; no clear D. This CDR3 is 13 amino acids long. The V gene lost 0 bases and the J gene lost 5 bases, with 7 bases spanning the gap. CDR1 and CDR2 (germline): SGDLS, YYNGEE. CDR3 nucleotides: TGTGCCAGCAGCGTAGGCGTAGAAGATACGCAGTATTTT. Protein product: CASSVGVEDTQYF. The variable domain in full, completed from reference TRBV9 and TRBJ2-3, reads DSGVTQTPKHLITATGQRVTLRCSPRSGDLSVYWYQQSLDQGLQFLIQYYNGEERAKGNILERFSAQQFPDLHSELNLSSLELGDSALYFCASSVGVEDTQYFGPGTRLTVL.

The J gene is TRBJ1-1, the V gene TRBV6-5; D may be TRBD1 (6 bases). Germline V gene lookup returns CDR1 MNHEY and CDR2 SVGAGI. The V end lost 8 bases, the J end lost 6 bases, and 19 bases lay between the germline ends. CDR3 length: 14 residues. The CDR3 sequence is CASGGGGADAEAFF. Written as DNA, the CDR3 is TGTGCCAGCGGAGGAGGGGGGGCCGACGCTGAAGCTTTCTTT.

This sequence joins TRBV19 and TRBJ2-5; 8 bases line up with TRBD1. Germline assignment: CDR1 LNHDA and CDR2 SQIVND (reference sequence). V dropped 5 bases and J dropped 1; count of bases not matched to a gene: 3. The CDR3 spans 14 residues. CDR3 in amino acids: CASSSTGVQETQYF. DNA of the CDR3: TGTGCCAGTAGTTCGACAGGGGTCCAAGAGACCCAGTACTTC.

The CDR3 DNA reads TGTGCCAGCAGTTTTCAGGGAAGGCAGTTCTTC. Translation gives CASSFQGRQFF. V gene TRBV12-3 or TRBV12-4 combines with J gene TRBJ2-1, with a weak D call TRBD1 (5 bases). CDR3 length equals 11 residues. Trimming shortened V by 3 bases and J by 12 bases, and 9 bases separated the two germline ends.

The chain recombines TRBV3-1 (or the pseudogene TRBV3-2) with TRBJ1-6; tentative D call: TRBD1 (5 bases). V gave up 2 bases and J gave up 5 bases, with 7 bases separating them. Per germline, CDR1 LGHDT and CDR2 YNNKEL (reference sequence). The CDR3 loop spans 14 amino acids. CDR3 in amino acids: CASSQLGDNSPLHF. CDR3 in DNA: TGTGCCAGCAGCCAACTAGGGGATAATTCACCCCTCCACTTT.

The rearrangement uses TRBV4-3 and TRBJ2-1; 10 bases line up with TRBD2. Looked up from germline, CDR1 is LGHNA and CDR2 is YSLEER. The V and J ends lost 0 bases and 6 bases, in that order; junction bases with no gene match: 8. CDR3 length equals 17 residues. The CDR3 DNA reads as TGCGCCAGCAGCCAAGAAGGAAGTCTAGCGGGAGTCAATGAGCAGTTCTTC. Protein sequence: CASSQEGSLAGVNEQFF.

The chain links TRBV9 to TRBJ1-2, with D possibly being TRBD1 (5 bases). Germline CDR1 and CDR2: SGDLS and YYNGEE. The CDR3 runs 14 residues. Trimming shortened V by 4 bases and J by 8 bases, and 18 bases separated the two germline ends. The CDR3 sequence is CASSPGGQKGGYTF. DNA of the CDR3: TGTGCCAGCAGCCCAGGTGGCCAGAAGGGGGGCTACACCTTC.